The 8 T cell receptor beta chains below were found in one sample sequenced in a study of regulatory T cells in long-lasting Graves disease. Stated time point: newly diagnosed GD, antithyroid drugs for less than 3 months. PBMC-derived RNA was used for the TCR library. To make TCR beta libraries, researchers used iRepertoire HTBI primers and Arm-PCR of CDR3 regions. From the multiplex PCR reads, TCRdb called clonotypes with MiXCR, one entry per CDR3 protein. This table holds hundreds of thousands of distinct CDR3 sequences, 15% to 20% found once. Another study also made use of these data, one on T cells in Graves' hyperthyroidism and ophthalmopathy.

Specimen: peripheral blood mononuclear cells (PBMCs), collected at new diagnosis, from a patient treated with antithyroid drugs. Receptor source: a woman aged 35-65 years with Graves disease.

In the case of this clonotype: The likely explanation is a read error, given a far larger clone one base away. This likely comes from a read error, as the CDR3 has no conserved phenylalanine or tryptophan at its end. The chain employs TRBV6-5 and TRBJ1-1; D is unclear. The CDR3 runs 11 residues. Germline V lookup: CDR1 MNHEY, CDR2 SVGAGI. The V end lost 2 bases, the J end lost 7 bases, and 5 bases lay between the germline ends. CDR3 coding DNA: TGTGCCAGCAGTTACGCAGGTGAAGCTTTCTCT. It specifies CASSYAGEAFS.

The table lists this clonotype with many counts. The CDR3 here is CASSERGLGNSPLHF. The DNA for the CDR3 is TGTGCCAGCAGTGAACGGGGGCTAGGGAATTCACCCCTCCACTTT. V usage is TRBV2 and J usage is TRBJ1-6; D is perhaps TRBD1 (6 bases). CDR3 length: 15 amino acids. Trimming removed 2 bases from V and 7 bases from J, with 12 bases in between. The germline V gene has CDR1 SNHLY and CDR2 FYNNEI.

The CDR3 region has the DNA TGCGCCAGCAGCACCGGGGGGAGCCGCGAGACCCAGTACTTC. It yields the protein CASSTGGSRETQYF. The chain has TRBV5-1 and TRBJ2-5, with 7 bases that match TRBD2. This CDR3 spans 14 amino acids. Losses at the gene ends were 4 bases for V and 5 bases for J; bases not matched to a gene: 8. Per germline, CDR1 SGHRS and CDR2 YFSETQ.

The chain joins TRBV19 to TRBJ1-4, with 8 bases aligning to TRBD1. The junction had 10 bases not matched to a gene; V was cut back by 10 bases and J by 15 bases. The germline CDR1 and CDR2 sequences are LNHDA and SQIVND (reference sequence). CDR3 length: 11 residues. The CDR3 DNA sequence: TGTGCCACCACGACAGGGGCAACTATGTTTTTT. This translates into CATTTGATMFF.

This clonotype appeared many times. The J gene is TRBJ1-1, the V gene TRBV3-1, with D uncertain. Germline lookup yields CDR1 LGHDT and CDR2 YNNKEL (reference sequence). V lost 11 bases and J lost 0, with 16 bases in between. There are 14 residues in the CDR3. CDR3 sequence reads: CAAQDRYMNTEAFF. The CDR3 DNA reads TGTGCCGCTCAAGACCGCTATATGAACACTGAAGCTTTCTTT.

As to this clonotype: The junction departs from germline at one end; a sequencing error may be responsible. The rearrangement uses TRBV10-3 and TRBJ2-3; D may match TRBD1 or TRBD2 (5 bases each). Per germline, CDR1 ENHRY and CDR2 SYGVKD. The CDR3 has 14 residues. CDR3 region: CAISRGPSTYTQYF. As DNA, the CDR3 is TGTGCCATCAGTCGGGGACCTAGCACATATACGCAGTATTTT.

Notes on this clonotype: With a much larger clone just one base away, this may be a read error. The V and J genes are TRBV2 and TRBJ2-7; TRBD2 agrees at 8 bases. The DNA end is more similar to TRBJ2-1, so the J call may be wrong. The CDR3 is 13 residues long. Looked up from germline, CDR1 is SNHLY and CDR2 is FYNNEI. The CDR3: CASSGGGAGTQFF. CDR3 bases: TGTGCCAGCAGCGGGGGGGGGGCTGGGACCCAGTTCTTC.

The rearrangement links TRBV6-1 to TRBJ2-5; the match to TRBD2 covers 9 bases. After removal of 5 bases from V and 5 bases from J, the junction contained 12 bases not matched to a gene. From germline, CDR1 is MNHNS and CDR2 SASEGT. The CDR3 has 16 residues. This CDR3 reads CASSRSLAGQGETQYF. The CDR3 DNA reads as TGTGCCAGCAGTCGATCCCTAGCGGGGCAGGGGGAGACCCAGTACTTC.